One and the same sample provided the 10 T cell receptor beta chains below, sequenced in a study of T cells in Graves' hyperthyroidism and ophthalmopathy. RNA transcripts gave rise to amplified TCR beta CDR3 regions. HTBI primers were employed in a first-round RT-PCR of the TCR CDR3. TCRdb passed the multiplex PCR reads through MiXCR, listing each CDR3 protein once. The repertoire has nearly 600,000 distinct CDR3 sequences, more than 11% of them found once; the top ten carry 4.5% to 6%. The source material was blood. All receptors come from a woman in her thirties with Graves' hyperthyroidism that later progressed to Graves' ophthalmopathy.

This clonotype came up many times. The chain joins TRBV12-3 or TRBV12-4 to TRBJ2-1; TRBD2 might be the D (5 bases). The germline V and J ends were trimmed by 8 bases and 6 bases, with 14 bases remaining between them. The CDR3 has 13 residues. As DNA, the CDR3 is TGTGCCAGCTTATCAGCGGAGCTCAATGAGCAGTTCTTC. This translates into CASLSAELNEQFF.

This clonotype was seen ten or more times. The V and J genes are TRBV20-1 and TRBJ1-1; 7 bases line up with TRBD1. The CDR3 length is 12 residues. Germline V gives CDR1 DFQATT, CDR2 SNEGSKA (reference sequence). V gave up 6 bases and J gave up 4 bases; unmatched junction bases: 5. DNA of the CDR3: TGCAGTGCCTTGGACAGGACCACTGAAGCTTTCTTT. Protein sequence: CSALDRTTEAFF.

This clonotype appeared many times. The genes are TRBV10-3 and TRBJ1-4; D ambiguous. The germline CDR1 and CDR2 sequences are ENHRY and SYGVKD. V dropped 6 bases and J dropped 8 bases, with 13 bases sitting between them. The CDR3 length is 13 residues. In DNA, the CDR3 is TGTGCCATCAGCCGGCTCGGGGAAGAAAAACTGTTTTTT. The encoded protein is CAISRLGEEKLFF.

This clonotype was picked up a small number of times. The chain employs TRBV19 and TRBJ1-2; D not certain. This CDR3 comprises 12 residues. Germline V gene data show CDR1 as LNHDA and CDR2 as SQIVND (reference sequence). The CDR3 DNA is TGTGCAGCGGGCGGGGTAAACTATGGCTACACCTTC. Protein sequence: CAAGGVNYGYTF.

V gene TRBV6-1 combines with J gene TRBJ2-2; 10 nucleotides line up with TRBD2. V trimming: 4 bases; J trimming: 6 bases; junction bases outside the gene matches: 11. The CDR3 loop spans 17 amino acids. Looked up from germline, CDR1 is MNHNS and CDR2 is SASEGT. DNA of the CDR3: TGTGCCAGCAGTGCCCCCACTAGCGGGATGGGAGCCGGGGAGCTGTTTTTT. Residues: CASSAPTSGMGAGELFF.

This clonotype was picked up many times. The chain carries TRBV28 and TRBJ1-3; no firm D call. The CDR3 runs 16 residues. Germline values: CDR1 MDHEN, CDR2 SYDVKM. V was trimmed by 3 bases and J by 0 bases, leaving 12 bases between them. CDR3 bases: TGTGCCAGCAGTTTCTCAGCAGGCCGCTCTGGAAACACCATATATTTT. It yields the protein CASSFSAGRSGNTIYF.

This clonotype was detected only a few times. The J gene is TRBJ2-1, the V gene TRBV12-3 or TRBV12-4, with 9 bases lining up with TRBD1. The CDR3 has 14 amino acids. Germline trimming cut 6 bases from V and 3 bases from J; bases unmatched to any gene: 3. This chain's CDR3 is CASRGQGNYNEQFF. The CDR3 bases are TGTGCCAGCAGAGGACAGGGGAACTACAATGAGCAGTTCTTC.

The chain links TRBV4-2 to TRBJ1-5; D is undetermined. This CDR3 spans 13 amino acids. V was pared by 0 bases and J by 7 bases, with 7 bases between. In germline, CDR1 is LGHNA, CDR2 YNFKEQ. The DNA for the CDR3 is TGTGCCAGCAGCCAAGATTTACAACAGCCCCAGCATTTT. Its translation is CASSQDLQQPQHF.

This clonotype occurred many times. The genes are TRBV19 and TRBJ2-1; 7 bases line up with TRBD2. Germline loops: CDR1 LNHDA, CDR2 SQIVND (reference sequence). The CDR3 is 19 residues long. V was pared by 7 bases and J by 0 bases, with 18 bases of the junction left unmatched. The CDR3 here is CASTQSAQKAGFSYNEQFF. The CDR3 nucleotides read TGTGCCAGTACCCAATCCGCTCAAAAAGCGGGATTCTCCTACAATGAGCAGTTCTTC.

This clonotype was recorded many times. The chain uses TRBV30 and TRBJ1-5; 9 nucleotides match TRBD1. Germline lookup yields CDR1 GTSNPN and CDR2 SVGIG (reference sequence). The junction had 5 bases not matched to a gene; V was cut back by 1 base and J by 7 bases. The CDR3 sequence is 14 residues long. The CDR3, as DNA: TGTGCCTGGAGTGGGGGACAGGGAAGCCAGCCCCAGCATTTT. Protein product: CAWSGGQGSQPQHF. The full variable domain, rest sourced from reference TRBV30 and TRBJ1-5, is SQTIHQWPATLVQPVGSPLSLECTVEGTSNPNLYWYRQAAGRGLQLLFYSVGIGQISSEVPQNLSASRPQDRQFILSSKKLLLSDSGFYLCAWSGGQGSQPQHFGDGTRLSIL.